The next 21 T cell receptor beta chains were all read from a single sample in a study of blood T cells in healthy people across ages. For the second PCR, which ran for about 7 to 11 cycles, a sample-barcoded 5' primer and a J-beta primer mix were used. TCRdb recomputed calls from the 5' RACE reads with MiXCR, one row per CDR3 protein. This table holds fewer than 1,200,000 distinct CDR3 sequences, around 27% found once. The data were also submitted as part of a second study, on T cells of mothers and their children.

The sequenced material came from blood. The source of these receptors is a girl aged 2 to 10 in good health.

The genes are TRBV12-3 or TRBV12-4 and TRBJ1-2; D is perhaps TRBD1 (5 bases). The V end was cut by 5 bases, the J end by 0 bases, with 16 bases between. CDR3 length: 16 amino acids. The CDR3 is CASSPEWLGANYGYTF. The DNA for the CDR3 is TGTGCCAGCAGTCCGGAGTGGCTGGGGGCTAACTATGGCTACACCTTC.

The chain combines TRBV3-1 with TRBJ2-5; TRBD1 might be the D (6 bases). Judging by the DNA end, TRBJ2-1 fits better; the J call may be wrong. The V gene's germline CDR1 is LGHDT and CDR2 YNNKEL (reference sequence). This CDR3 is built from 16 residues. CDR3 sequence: CASSQRGRSSYNEQFF. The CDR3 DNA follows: TGTGCCAGCAGCCAAAGGGGGAGAAGCTCCTACAATGAGCAGTTCTTC.

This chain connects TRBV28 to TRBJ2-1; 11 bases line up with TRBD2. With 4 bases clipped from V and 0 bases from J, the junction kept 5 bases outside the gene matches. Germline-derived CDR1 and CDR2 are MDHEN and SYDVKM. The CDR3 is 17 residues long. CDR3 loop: CASSYSLAGGSYNEQFF. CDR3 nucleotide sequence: TGTGCCAGCAGTTATTCTCTAGCGGGAGGCTCCTACAATGAGCAGTTCTTC. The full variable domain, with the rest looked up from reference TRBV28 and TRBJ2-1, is DVKVTQSSRYLVKRTGEKVFLECVQDMDHENMFWYRQDPGLGLRLIYFSYDVKMKEKGDIPEGYSVSREKKERFSLILESASTNQTSMYLCASSYSLAGGSYNEQFFGPGTRLTVL.

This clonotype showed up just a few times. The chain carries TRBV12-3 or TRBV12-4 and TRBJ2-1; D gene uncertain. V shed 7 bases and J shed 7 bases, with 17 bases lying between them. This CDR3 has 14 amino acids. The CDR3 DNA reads TGTGCCAGCAAACCGGTGGGCGTCTTGAATGAGCAGTTCTTC. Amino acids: CASKPVGVLNEQFF.

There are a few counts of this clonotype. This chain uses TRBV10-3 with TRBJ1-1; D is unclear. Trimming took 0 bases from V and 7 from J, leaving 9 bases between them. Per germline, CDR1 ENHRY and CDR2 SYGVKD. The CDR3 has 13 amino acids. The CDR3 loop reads CAISESSGREAFF. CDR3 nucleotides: TGTGCCATCAGTGAGTCGTCAGGTCGTGAAGCTTTCTTT.

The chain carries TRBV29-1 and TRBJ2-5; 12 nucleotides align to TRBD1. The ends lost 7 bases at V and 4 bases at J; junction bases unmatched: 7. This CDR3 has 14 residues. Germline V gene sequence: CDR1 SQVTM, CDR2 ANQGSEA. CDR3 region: CSGTGTGGTETQYF. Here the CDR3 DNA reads TGCAGCGGGACCGGGACAGGGGGCACAGAGACCCAGTACTTC.

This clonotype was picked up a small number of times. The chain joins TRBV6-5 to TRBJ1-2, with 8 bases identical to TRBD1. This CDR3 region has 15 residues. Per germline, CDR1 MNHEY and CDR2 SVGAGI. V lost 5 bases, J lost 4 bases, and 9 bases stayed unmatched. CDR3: CASSDTGTGIYGYTF. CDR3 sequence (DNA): TGTGCCAGCAGTGACACCGGGACAGGAATCTATGGCTACACCTTC.

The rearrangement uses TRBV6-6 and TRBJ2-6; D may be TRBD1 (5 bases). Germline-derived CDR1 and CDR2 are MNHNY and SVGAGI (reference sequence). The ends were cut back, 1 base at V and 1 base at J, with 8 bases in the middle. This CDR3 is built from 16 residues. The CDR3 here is CASSYWAGSGANVLTF. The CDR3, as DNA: TGTGCCAGCAGTTACTGGGCAGGGTCTGGGGCCAACGTCCTGACTTTC.

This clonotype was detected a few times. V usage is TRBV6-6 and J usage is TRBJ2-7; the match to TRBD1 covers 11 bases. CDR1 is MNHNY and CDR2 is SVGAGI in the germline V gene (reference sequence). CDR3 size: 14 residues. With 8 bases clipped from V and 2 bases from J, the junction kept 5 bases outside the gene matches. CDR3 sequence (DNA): TGTGCCAGCCTCGGGACAGGGGGTACCTACGAGCAGTACTTC. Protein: CASLGTGGTYEQYF.

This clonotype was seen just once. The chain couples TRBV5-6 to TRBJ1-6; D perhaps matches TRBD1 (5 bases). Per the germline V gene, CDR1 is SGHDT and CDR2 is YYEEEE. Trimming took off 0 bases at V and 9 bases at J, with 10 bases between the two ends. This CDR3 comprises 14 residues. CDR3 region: CASSLEGYGSPLHF. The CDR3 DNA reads TGTGCCAGCAGCTTGGAGGGGTACGGTTCACCCCTCCACTTT.

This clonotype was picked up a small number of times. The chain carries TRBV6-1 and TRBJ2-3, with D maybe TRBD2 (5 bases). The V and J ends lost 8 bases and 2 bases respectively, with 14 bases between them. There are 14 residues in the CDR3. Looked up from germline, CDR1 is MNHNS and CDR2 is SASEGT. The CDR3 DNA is TGTGCCAGCTTGAGGGAGCCCCTCACAGATACGCAGTATTTT. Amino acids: CASLREPLTDTQYF.

DNA of the CDR3: TGTGCCAGCAGCTCGTCGACAGGAGTGACTACCGGGGAGCTGTTTTTT. Its protein product is CASSSSTGVTTGELFF. The chain combines TRBV7-9 with TRBJ2-2; possibly TRBD1 for D (6 bases). Germline-derived CDR1 and CDR2 are SEHNR and FQNEAQ (reference sequence). The length of the CDR3 is 16 residues. V lost 4 bases, J lost 5 bases, and 17 bases lay in between.

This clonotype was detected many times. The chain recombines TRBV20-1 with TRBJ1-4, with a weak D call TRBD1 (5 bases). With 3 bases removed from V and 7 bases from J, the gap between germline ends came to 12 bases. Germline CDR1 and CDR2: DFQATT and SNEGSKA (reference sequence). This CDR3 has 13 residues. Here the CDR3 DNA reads TGCAGTGCTAGGGGGGACCCCTTTGAAAAACTGTTTTTT. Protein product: CSARGDPFEKLFF.

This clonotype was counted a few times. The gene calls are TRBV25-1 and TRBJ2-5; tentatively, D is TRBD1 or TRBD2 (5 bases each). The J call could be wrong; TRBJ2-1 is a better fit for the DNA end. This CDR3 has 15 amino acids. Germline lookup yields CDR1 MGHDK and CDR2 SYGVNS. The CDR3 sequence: CASSHGAGYGHEQFF. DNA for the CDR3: TGTGCCAGCAGCCACGGGGCAGGGTATGGGCATGAGCAGTTCTTC.

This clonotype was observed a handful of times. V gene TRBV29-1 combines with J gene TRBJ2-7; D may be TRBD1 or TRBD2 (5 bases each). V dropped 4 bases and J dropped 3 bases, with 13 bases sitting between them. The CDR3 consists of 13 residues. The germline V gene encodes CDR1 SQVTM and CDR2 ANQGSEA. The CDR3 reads CSVVTGARYEQYF. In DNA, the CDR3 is TGCAGCGTTGTAACCGGGGCCCGCTACGAGCAGTACTTC.

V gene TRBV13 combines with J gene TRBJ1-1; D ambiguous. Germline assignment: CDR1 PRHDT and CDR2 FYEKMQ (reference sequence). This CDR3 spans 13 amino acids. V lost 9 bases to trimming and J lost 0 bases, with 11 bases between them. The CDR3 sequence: CASNEALNTEAFF. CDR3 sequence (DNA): TGTGCCAGTAACGAAGCATTGAACACTGAAGCTTTCTTT.

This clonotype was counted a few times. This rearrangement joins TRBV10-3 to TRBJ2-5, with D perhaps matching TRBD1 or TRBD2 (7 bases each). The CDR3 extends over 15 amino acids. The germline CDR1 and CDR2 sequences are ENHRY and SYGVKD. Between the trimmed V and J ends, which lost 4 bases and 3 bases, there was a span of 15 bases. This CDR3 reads CAISAGGGLEETQYF. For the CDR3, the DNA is TGTGCCATCAGTGCAGGGGGGGGTTTGGAAGAGACCCAGTACTTC.

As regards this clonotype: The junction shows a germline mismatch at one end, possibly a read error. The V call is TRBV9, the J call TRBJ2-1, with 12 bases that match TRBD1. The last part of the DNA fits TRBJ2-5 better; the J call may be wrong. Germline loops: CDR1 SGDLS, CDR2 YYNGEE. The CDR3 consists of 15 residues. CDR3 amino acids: CASSVSGTGGETQYF. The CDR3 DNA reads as TGTGCCAGTAGCGTATCCGGGACAGGGGGCGAGACCCAGTACTTC.

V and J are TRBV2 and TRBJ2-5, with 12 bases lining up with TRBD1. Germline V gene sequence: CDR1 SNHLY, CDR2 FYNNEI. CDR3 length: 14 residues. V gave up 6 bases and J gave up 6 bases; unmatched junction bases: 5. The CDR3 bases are TGTGCCAGCAGGGGACAGGGGGCGTTAAAGACCCAGTACTTC. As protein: CASRGQGALKTQYF. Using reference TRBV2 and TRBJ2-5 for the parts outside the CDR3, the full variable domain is EPEVTQTPSHQVTQMGQEVILRCVPISNHLYFYWYRQILGQKVEFLVSFYNNEISEKSEIFDDQFSVERPDGSNFTLKIRSTKLEDSAMYFCASRGQGALKTQYFGPGTRLLVL.

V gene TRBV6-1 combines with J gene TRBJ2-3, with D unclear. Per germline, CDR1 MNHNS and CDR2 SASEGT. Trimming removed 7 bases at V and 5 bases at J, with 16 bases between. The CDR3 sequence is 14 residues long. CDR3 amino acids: CASTEVLPGDTQYF. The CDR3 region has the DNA TGTGCCAGCACAGAGGTCCTTCCTGGAGATACGCAGTATTTT.

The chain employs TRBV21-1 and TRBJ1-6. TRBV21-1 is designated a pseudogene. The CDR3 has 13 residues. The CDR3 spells CASSTRENSPLHF. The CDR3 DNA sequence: TGTGCCAGCAGCACCCGAGAGAATTCACCCCTCCACTTT.